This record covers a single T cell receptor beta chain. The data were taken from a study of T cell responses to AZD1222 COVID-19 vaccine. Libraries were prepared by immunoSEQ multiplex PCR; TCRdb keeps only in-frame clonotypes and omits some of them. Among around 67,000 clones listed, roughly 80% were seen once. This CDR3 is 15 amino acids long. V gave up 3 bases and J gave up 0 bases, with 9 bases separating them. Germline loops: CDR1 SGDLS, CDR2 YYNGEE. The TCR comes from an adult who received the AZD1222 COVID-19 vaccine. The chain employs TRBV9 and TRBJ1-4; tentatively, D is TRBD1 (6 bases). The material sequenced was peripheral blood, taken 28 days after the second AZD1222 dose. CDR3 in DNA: TGTGCCAGCAGCGCCCGGACAGCAACTAATGAAAAACTGTTTTTT. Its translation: CASSARTATNEKLFF.